These T cell receptor beta chains were read from a single sample in a study of vaccination effects on CD4 cells after COVID-19. Their antigen targets remain unknown. The table came from immunoSEQ multiplex PCR; TCRdb's copy has only in-frame clones and leaves some out. The data show roughly 71,000 clones, around 81% seen once. The specimen comprised CD4+ T cells from PBMCs cultured with HCoV-229E spike peptides, sampled after COVID-19 vaccination. These receptors were collected from a human donor who received a COVID-19 vaccine. Each CDR3 is given with its conserved first and last residue. A D gene is named only where the DNA matches it firmly. Some rows have no size entry. The others give once, few or many, or a class for an expanded clone.

>.|TRBJ2-1|.|TRBV24-1
CATSDFHSFNEQFF
TGTGCCACCAGTGATTTTCACAGCTTCAATGAGCAGTTCTTC
>.|TRBJ1-3|.|TRBV30
CAWRYGQSSGNTIYF
TGTGCCTGGAGATACGGGCAGAGCTCTGGAAACACCATATATTTT
>TRBD1|TRBJ2-2|.|TRBV5-1
CASSLTKTGGSTGELFF
TGCGCCAGCAGCTTGACCAAAACAGGGGGCAGCACCGGGGAGCTGTTTTTT
>.|TRBJ2-3|once|TRBV19
CASSMIGSTDTQYF
TGTGCCAGTAGTATGATTGGAAGCACAGATACGCAGTATTTT
>TRBD2|TRBJ2-5|.|TRBV3-1/TRBV3-2
CASSLGTSGGEETQYF
TGTGCCAGCAGCCTGGGGACTAGCGGGGGGGAGGAGACCCAGTACTTC
>TRBD1|TRBJ1-2|.|TRBV10-3
CAITGQAPYGYTF
TGTGCCATCACCGGACAGGCACCCTATGGCTACACCTTC
>.|TRBJ1-6|.|TRBV7-2
CASRGRGTLGSYNSPLHF
TGTGCCAGCAGGGGAAGGGGTACACTGGGTTCCTATAATTCACCCCTCCACTTT
>.|TRBJ2-1|many|TRBV9
CASSRGGTGYNEQFF
TGTGCCAGCAGCCGGGGGGGGACAGGCTACAATGAGCAGTTCTTC
>.|TRBJ2-3|.|TRBV7-9
CASSFSQMAQYF
TGTGCCAGCAGCTTCTCACAAATGGCGCAGTATTTT
>.|TRBJ2-3|.|TRBV19
CASSLDQGADTQYF
TGTGCCAGTAGTCTAGACCAGGGTGCAGATACGCAGTATTTT
>.|TRBJ2-3|.|TRBV2
CASRAPSSADTQYF
TGTGCCAGCCGGGCCCCTAGTAGTGCAGATACGCAGTATTTT
>.|TRBJ1-5|.|TRBV27
CASSSHTADQPQHF
TGTGCCAGCAGTTCACACACAGCCGATCAGCCCCAGCATTTT
>.|TRBJ1-5|few|TRBV11-2
CASSLVSNQPQHF
TGTGCCAGCAGCTTAGTTAGCAATCAGCCCCAGCATTTT
>.|TRBJ1-3|.|TRBV11-2
CASSLRYAGSGNTIYF
TGTGCCAGCAGCTTACGGTACGCCGGCTCTGGAAACACCATATATTTT
>.|TRBJ2-1|.|TRBV9
CASSVSNTEQFF
TGTGCCAGCAGCGTATCCAATACCGAGCAGTTCTTC
>.|TRBJ2-3|.|TRBV24-1
CATSDFEGGRTDTQYF
TGTGCCACCAGTGATTTTGAGGGGGGCCGCACAGATACGCAGTATTTT
>TRBD1|TRBJ1-2|.|TRBV30
CAWTITGVGNYGYTF
TGTGCCTGGACCATCACAGGGGTAGGGAACTATGGCTACACCTTC
>.|TRBJ2-3|.|TRBV10-2
CASSGSSDTQYF
TGCGCCAGCAGTGGTAGCTCAGATACGCAGTATTTT
>.|TRBJ1-5|.|TRBV24-1
CATSLSSQPQHF
TGTGCCACCAGTCTATCAAGCCAGCCCCAGCATTTT
>.|TRBJ1-1|.|TRBV9
CASSVVGSAEAFF
TGTGCCAGCAGCGTAGTTGGGTCAGCTGAAGCTTTCTTT
>.|TRBJ1-1|.|TRBV7-2
CASSYSGTATTEAFF
TGTGCCAGCAGCTACTCCGGGACCGCAACCACTGAAGCTTTCTTT
>.|TRBJ2-1|.|TRBV10-3
CAISETASAGSPRNEQFF
TGTGCCATCAGTGAGACAGCCTCCGCAGGTTCGCCCCGCAATGAGCAGTTCTTC
>.|TRBJ1-5|.|TRBV19
CASSMSVIQPQHF
TGTGCCAGTAGTATGAGTGTGATTCAGCCCCAGCATTTT
>.|TRBJ1-5|.|TRBV6-4
CASSDSTNPGLSSNQPQHF
TGTGCCAGCAGTGACTCGACGAACCCCGGCCTAAGTAGCAATCAGCCCCAGCATTTT
>TRBD1|TRBJ2-1|once|TRBV9
CASSFGQDEQFF
TGTGCCAGCAGCTTCGGACAGGATGAGCAGTTCTTC
>.|TRBJ1-2|.|TRBV3-1/TRBV3-2
CASSQDTLNYGYTF
TGTGCCAGCAGCCAAGACACTTTAAACTATGGCTACACCTTC
>.|TRBJ1-2|.|TRBV28
CASTKANYGYTF
TGTGCCAGCACAAAAGCTAACTATGGCTACACCTTC
>.|TRBJ2-1|.|TRBV7-2
CASSLRGVRYNEQFF
TGTGCCAGCAGCTTAAGGGGGGTACGCTACAATGAGCAGTTCTTC
>.|TRBJ2-3|.|TRBV6-4
CASSPLAFTDTQYF
TGTGCCAGCAGCCCGCTAGCCTTCACAGATACGCAGTATTTT
>.|TRBJ1-2|once|TRBV6-2/TRBV6-3
CASSYYPGKSEGYTF
TGTGCCAGCAGTTACTATCCAGGGAAGTCGGAGGGCTACACCTTC
>.|TRBJ2-1|.|TRBV27
CASSSYTGGEQFF
TGTGCCAGCAGCTCCTACACTGGAGGGGAGCAGTTCTTC
>.|TRBJ1-2|.|TRBV6-6
CAAGEQFYGYTF
TGTGCCGCGGGCGAACAGTTCTATGGCTACACCTTC
>TRBD1|TRBJ2-3|.|TRBV6-5
CASSPTGGWDTQYF
TGTGCCAGCAGCCCGACAGGGGGGTGGGATACGCAGTATTTT
>.|TRBJ2-1|.|TRBV24-1
CATSDLRSSGNEQFF
TGTGCCACCAGTGATTTGCGGTCTAGTGGGAATGAGCAGTTCTTC
>.|TRBJ2-5|.|TRBV7-9
CASSTSIRGPPGETQYF
TGTGCCAGCAGCACATCGATCAGGGGCCCCCCGGGAGAGACCCAGTACTTC
>.|TRBJ2-3|.|TRBV5-1
CASSLAVGKGTQYF
TGCGCCAGCAGCTTGGCAGTTGGGAAAGGTACGCAGTATTTT
>.|TRBJ1-3|.|TRBV6-5
CASSRLTSGNTIYF
TGTGCCAGCAGTAGACTGACCTCTGGAAACACCATATATTTT
>.|TRBJ2-3|.|TRBV5-8
CASPSWFVLGMDTQYF
TGTGCCAGCCCAAGCTGGTTTGTACTTGGGATGGATACGCAGTATTTT
>.|TRBJ1-3|.|TRBV19
CASSLLGESGNTIYF
TGTGCCAGTAGTCTATTGGGGGAGTCTGGAAACACCATATATTTT
>.|TRBJ1-3|.|TRBV24-1
CATSDSLGYTIYF
TGTGCCACCAGTGATTCGCTAGGTTACACCATATATTTT
>.|TRBJ1-3|.|TRBV7-9
CASSLDREGNTIYF
TGTGCCAGCAGCCTAGACAGAGAGGGAAACACCATATATTTT
>.|TRBJ2-5|.|TRBV19
CASSIRASAQETQYF
TGTGCCAGTAGTATACGGGCTAGCGCACAAGAGACCCAGTACTTC
>TRBD2|TRBJ2-5|.|TRBV18
CASSPRRGGGGEETQYF
TGTGCCAGCTCACCACGACGCGGAGGCGGGGGGGAGGAGACCCAGTACTTC
>.|TRBJ2-1|.|TRBV6-4
CASSPTTGNEQFF
TGTGCCAGCAGTCCTACAACGGGCAATGAGCAGTTCTTC
>.|TRBJ1-5|.|TRBV10-2
CASSVSNQPQHF
TGCGCCAGCAGTGTATCCAATCAGCCCCAGCATTTT
>.|TRBJ2-1|.|TRBV6-1
CASSEVVRVNEQFF
TGTGCCAGCAGTGAGGTCGTCAGGGTAAATGAGCAGTTCTTC
>.|TRBJ1-2|.|TRBV7-9
CASSFWNGYTF
TGTGCCAGCAGCTTTTGGAATGGCTACACCTTC
>TRBD1|TRBJ2-5|once|TRBV9
CASSVGPRGYETQYF
TGTGCCAGCAGCGTAGGACCCAGGGGGTACGAGACCCAGTACTTC
>.|TRBJ2-2|.|TRBV18
CASSFPTGLANTGELFF
TGTGCCAGCTCATTCCCGACAGGCTTAGCGAACACCGGGGAGCTGTTTTTT
>.|TRBJ1-5|.|TRBV7-2
CASSFYGGSGQPQHF
TGTGCCAGCAGCTTCTATGGGGGTTCTGGACAGCCCCAGCATTTT
>.|TRBJ1-6|.|TRBV30
CAWSVTSSNNSPLHF
TGTGCCTGGAGTGTTACCAGTTCTAATAATTCACCCCTCCACTTT
>.|TRBJ2-5|.|TRBV21-1
CASPVGVQGPETQYF
TGTGCCAGCCCCGTAGGGGTCCAGGGCCCTGAGACCCAGTACTTC
>.|TRBJ1-4|.|TRBV5-1
CASSGGAHAGEKLFF
TGCGCCAGCAGCGGGGGGGCGCATGCGGGCGAAAAACTGTTTTTT
>TRBD1|TRBJ1-1|.|TRBV7-2
CASSPKTGPMTEAFF
TGTGCCAGCAGTCCCAAGACAGGGCCTATGACTGAAGCTTTCTTT
>.|TRBJ2-1|.|TRBV28
CASRTVIYNEQFF
TGTGCCAGCAGGACGGTAATTTACAATGAGCAGTTCTTC